This TCR beta chain was captured in a study of shared clonotypes between healthy human individuals. There are many counts of this clone. Its antigen is not identified. Germline V CDR1 and CDR2: SGHNT, YYREEE (reference sequence). CDR3 length: 15 residues. Trimming stripped 4 bases from V and 0 bases from J, with 13 bases between. The study's findings and limits: On the whole, naive subsets had larger estimated richness than memory subsets had. At large depth, rarefaction still showed sorted-subset sequencing to be incomplete.

Splitting of CD4+ cells produced CD45RA+ naive and CD45RA-negative memory subsets. The authors' processing: Filtering of immunoSEQ junctional sequences could not match full-length read filtering. Only in-frame clones appear in the TCRdb table, and some are missing; sequencing was by immunoSEQ multiplex PCR. Clonal size and the V and J genes are those of that table, whereas D and trimming came from the DNA. The repertoire holds about 1 million clones, with 75% as singletons. Sequences were obtained from memory CD4+ T cells sorted from blood. Regarding subset: CD45RA-negative fraction. This chain links TRBV5-4 with TRBJ1-1; D might be TRBD1 (5 bases). This TCR came from a man between 18 and 35 years old in good health. CDR3 coding DNA: TGTGCCAGCAGCCCTCTCGACAGCATGAACACTGAAGCTTTCTTT. This sequence encodes CASSPLDSMNTEAFF.